The source of this TCR beta chain is a study of cytomegalovirus exposure and HLA in healthy donors. This CDR3 comprises 16 residues. From germline, CDR1 is SQVTM and CDR2 ANQGSEA. V lost 2 bases and J lost 7; bases outside the gene matches: 7. This clone has a handful of counts. PCR amplification relied on 60 Vbeta primers (plus 13 Jbeta primers). Repertoires were generated with immunoSEQ multiplex PCR, while TCRdb's copy carries only in-frame clones and drops some. The sample consists of about 150,000 clones, 75% of them appearing once. This receptor was obtained from a man younger than 45 in good health and CMV-seronegative. Sequencing was carried out using PBMCs. J is TRBJ2-1 and V is TRBV29-1; 14 bases align to TRBD2. Here the CDR3 reads CSVEIQGLAGVNEQFF. CDR3 in DNA: TGCAGCGTTGAAATCCAGGGACTAGCGGGAGTGAATGAGCAGTTCTTC.